The T cell receptor beta chain under discussion was sequenced for a study of T cell responses to AZD1222 COVID-19 vaccine. The length of the CDR3 is 14 residues. The germline CDR1 and CDR2 sequences are SGHVS and FNYEAQ. V lost 1 base to trimming and J lost 10 bases; unmatched junction nucleotides: 7. Only in-frame clones appear in the TCRdb table, and some are missing; sequencing was by immunoSEQ multiplex PCR. In the table there are 150,000 to 200,000 clones, more than 90% of which are singletons. Sequencing was performed on peripheral blood, taken 28 days after the second dose of the MenACWY control vaccine. The clonotype was recovered from an adult who received the MenACWY meningococcal vaccine as a control. V usage is TRBV7-6 and J usage is TRBJ1-3; TRBD1 aligns across 7 bases. The DNA of the CDR3 is TGTGCCAGCAGCTTAGAGACAGGGATGAGGACCATATATTTT. Translation gives CASSLETGMRTIYF.